This T cell receptor (beta chain) was documented in a study of cytomegalovirus exposure and HLA in healthy donors. General study results and limits: The authors listed some 160 TCR beta chains as cytomegalovirus-associated. TCR sequences were mostly rare, though some public TCRs occurred in many donors. Three chains tied to CMV proved CMV antigen-specific in vitro.

The germline V gene has CDR1 PRHDT and CDR2 FYEKMQ (reference sequence). Trimming took 4 bases from V and 3 from J; bases not matched to a gene: 12. The CDR3 extends over 16 amino acids. TCRdb's table, derived via immunoSEQ multiplex PCR, lists solely in-frame clones and lacks some. The sample lists fewer than 100,000 clones; approximately 93% were seen once. Worth noting for this clone: Its specificity is unknown.

Sequenced: PBMCs. The chain couples TRBV13 to TRBJ2-7; 7 bases match TRBD2. The receptor was derived from a young woman in good health and CMV-seropositive. The CDR3 nucleotides read TGTGCCAGCAGCTCAGACCGGGAGGTACCTTTCTACGAGCAGTACTTC. Translation: CASSSDREVPFYEQYF.